A selection of T cell receptor beta chains follows, all from one sample in a study of vaccination effects on CD4 cells after COVID-19. Some clones are missing from TCRdb's copy, which holds only in-frame ones; the method was immunoSEQ multiplex PCR. The sample comprises roughly 27,000 clones, 77% of which are singletons, and 15% to 20% rests with the top ten. These receptors lack a known antigen. The sequences come from CD4+ T cells from PBMCs cultured with HCoV-NL63 spike peptides, collected before COVID-19 vaccination. These receptors were obtained from a human donor who had a prior SARS-CoV-2 infection. The conserved cysteine and the conserved F or W are not part of the CDR3 here. The order of the fields is J gene, CDR3 length, V gene, CDR3 protein.

TRBJ2-7 | 10 | TRBV6-6 | ASRPRPGEQY
TRBJ1-2 | 11 | TRBV30 | AWRRGADYGYT
TRBJ1-2 | 14 | TRBV29-1 | SAGPQGARVAYGYT
TRBJ1-6 | 7 | TRBV7-4 | EGHSPLH
TRBJ2-1 | 13 | TRBV18 | ASSRRQGQNNEQF
TRBJ1-1 | 13 | TRBV2 | ASKVLRDTRTEAF
TRBJ1-4 | 16 | TRBV3-1/TRBV3-2 | ASSRAGTGYLSNEKLF
TRBJ2-5 | 16 | TRBV15 | ATSRDGLAGGLAETQY
TRBJ2-5 | 10 | TRBV19 | ASATRMGTQY
TRBJ1-5 | 11 | TRBV5-6 | ASSLEPDQPQH
TRBJ1-2 | 12 | TRBV9 | ASSADRGFYGYT
TRBJ1-4 | 10 | TRBV6-6 | ASRRGGDQLF
TRBJ1-2 | 14 | TRBV5-1 | ASSQRQVPTNYGYT
TRBJ1-2 | 12 | TRBV21-1 | ASSKSPGYYGYT
TRBJ1-4 | 13 | TRBV27 | ASSFQGGTNEKLF
TRBJ2-1 | 11 | TRBV11-3 | ASSPGPLAGAF
TRBJ1-6 | 14 | TRBV5-1 | ASSLYLTGDNSPLH
TRBJ1-1 | 12 | TRBV18 | ASSPQHRNTEAF
TRBJ2-2 | 13 | TRBV5-4 | ASSLLQGSTGELF
TRBJ2-7 | 11 | TRBV11-3 | ASSLQGFREQY
TRBJ2-3 | 13 | TRBV6-5 | ASRRTSGRPDTQY
TRBJ1-2 | 12 | TRBV5-5 | ASSLGTTHYGYT
TRBJ2-2 | 15 | TRBV7-8 | ASSLSWAGVYTGELF
TRBJ1-1 | 12 | TRBV9 | ASSVMTANTEAF
TRBJ1-1 | 16 | TRBV11-2 | ASSLWGPRQGLNTEAF
TRBJ1-2 | 11 | TRBV6-5 | ASSIDRGAGYT
TRBJ1-6 | 13 | TRBV3-1/TRBV3-2 | ASSHKGAHNSPLH
TRBJ2-6 | 17 | TRBV18 | ASSSRVSDGISGANVLT
TRBJ2-1 | 14 | TRBV7-9 | ASSSVGKDVFHEQF
TRBJ1-1 | 12 | TRBV11-3 | ASSLEGTNTEAF
TRBJ2-5 | 11 | TRBV11-1 | ASSLGVQETQY
TRBJ2-3 | 14 | TRBV9 | ASSPQLRLSTDTQY
TRBJ2-1 | 11 | TRBV25-1 | ASRGGTLGEQF
TRBJ1-2 | 15 | TRBV27 | ASKPNRDPNLNYGYT
TRBJ1-2 | 9 | TRBV3-1/TRBV3-2 | ASSQSYGYT
TRBJ1-4 | 14 | TRBV27 | ASKGTLSATNEKLF
TRBJ2-1 | 10 | TRBV7-3 | ASSLMGNEQF
TRBJ2-1 | 13 | TRBV5-6 | ASSLVRKNVDEQF
TRBJ2-7 | 12 | TRBV7-2 | ASSARGRAYEQY
TRBJ2-7 | 15 | TRBV5-1 | ASSLAVSGGASYEQY
TRBJ2-1 | 14 | TRBV25-1 | ASSEFTAGDINEQF
TRBJ1-5 | 15 | TRBV18 | ASSPKGTGVGNQPQH
TRBJ2-1 | 12 | TRBV6-5 | ASSYSRGHNEQF
TRBJ2-1 | 13 | TRBV7-2 | ASSFLAGVYNEQF
TRBJ2-5 | 12 | TRBV7-9 | ASSLVASGETQY
TRBJ1-2 | 14 | TRBV27 | ASRQPGQGLDYGYT
TRBJ2-3 | 11 | TRBV9 | ASSVASLDTQY
TRBJ2-2 | 12 | TRBV2 | ASSSGAEAGELF
TRBJ2-1 | 11 | TRBV4-3 | ASSQDLGYEQF
TRBJ2-1 | 12 | TRBV30 | AWSVFRGRNEQF
TRBJ2-7 | 12 | TRBV30 | AWAGTGEPYEQY
TRBJ2-7 | 12 | TRBV11-3 | ASSESPTRGEQY
TRBJ1-2 | 13 | TRBV21-1 | ASRLDRPSDYGYT
TRBJ2-7 | 13 | TRBV20-1 | SASEGLAENYEQY
TRBJ1-5 | 12 | TRBV19 | ASSIDRGSQPQH
TRBJ1-5 | 17 | TRBV21-1 | ASSCERWGLFGRNQPQH
TRBJ1-2 | 11 | TRBV5-5 | ASSFAGQDIYT
TRBJ2-7 | 11 | TRBV7-2 | ASSPYRAGEQY
TRBJ2-1 | 11 | TRBV18 | ASRRDSYREQF
TRBJ1-1 | 12 | TRBV5-1 | ASRNRDGNTEAF